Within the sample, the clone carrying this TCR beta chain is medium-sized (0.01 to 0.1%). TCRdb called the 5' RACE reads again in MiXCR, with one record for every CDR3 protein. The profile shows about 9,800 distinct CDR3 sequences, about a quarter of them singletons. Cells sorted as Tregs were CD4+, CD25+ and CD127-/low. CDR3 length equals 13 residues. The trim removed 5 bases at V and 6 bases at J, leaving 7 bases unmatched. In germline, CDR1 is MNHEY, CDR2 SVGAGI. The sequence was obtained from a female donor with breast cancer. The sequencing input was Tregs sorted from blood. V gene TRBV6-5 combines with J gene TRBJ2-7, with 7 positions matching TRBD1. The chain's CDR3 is CASSGTVYGEQYF. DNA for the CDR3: TGTGCCAGCAGTGGGACAGTCTACGGCGAGCAGTACTTC.